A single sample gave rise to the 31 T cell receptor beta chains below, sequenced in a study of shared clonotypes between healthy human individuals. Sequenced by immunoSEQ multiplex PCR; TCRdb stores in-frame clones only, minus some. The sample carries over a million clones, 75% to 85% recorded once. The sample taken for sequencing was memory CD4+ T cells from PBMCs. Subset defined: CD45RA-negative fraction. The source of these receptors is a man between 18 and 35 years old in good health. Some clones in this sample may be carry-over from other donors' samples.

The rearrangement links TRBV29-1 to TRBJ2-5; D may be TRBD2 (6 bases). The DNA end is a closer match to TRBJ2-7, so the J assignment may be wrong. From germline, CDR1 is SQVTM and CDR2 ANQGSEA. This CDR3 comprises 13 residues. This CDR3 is CSARGVVSYEQYF. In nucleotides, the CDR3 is TGCAGCGCCCGCGGGGTAGTAAGCTACGAGCAGTACTTC.

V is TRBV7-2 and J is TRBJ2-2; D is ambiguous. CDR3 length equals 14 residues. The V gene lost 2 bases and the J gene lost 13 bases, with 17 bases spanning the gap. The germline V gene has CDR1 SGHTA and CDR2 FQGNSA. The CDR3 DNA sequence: TGTGCCAGCAGCTTATTCGCTCAGGCCTCGGGGCTGTTTTTT. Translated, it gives CASSLFAQASGLFF.

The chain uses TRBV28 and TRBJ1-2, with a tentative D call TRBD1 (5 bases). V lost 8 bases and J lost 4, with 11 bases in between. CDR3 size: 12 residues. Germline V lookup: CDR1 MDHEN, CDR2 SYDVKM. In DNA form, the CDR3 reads TGTGCCAGCCTCCGGGGGTTCTATGGCTACACCTTC. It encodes CASLRGFYGYTF.

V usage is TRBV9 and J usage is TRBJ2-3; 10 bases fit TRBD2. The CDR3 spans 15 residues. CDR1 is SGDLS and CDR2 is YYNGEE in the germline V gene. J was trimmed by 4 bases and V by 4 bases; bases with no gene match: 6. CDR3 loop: CASSTPLAGADTQYF. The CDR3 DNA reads TGTGCCAGCAGCACCCCCCTAGCGGGAGCAGATACGCAGTATTTT.

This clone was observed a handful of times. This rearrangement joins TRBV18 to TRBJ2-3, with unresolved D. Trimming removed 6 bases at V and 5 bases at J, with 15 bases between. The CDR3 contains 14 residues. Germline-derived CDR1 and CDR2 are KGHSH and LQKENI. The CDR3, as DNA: TGTGCCAGCTCTTTGCACACCCGAGGAGATACGCAGTATTTT. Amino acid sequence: CASSLHTRGDTQYF. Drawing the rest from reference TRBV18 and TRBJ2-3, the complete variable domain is NAGVMQNPRHLVRRRGQEARLRCSPMKGHSHVYWYRQLPEEGLKFMVYLQKENIIDESGMPKERFSAEFPKEGPSILRIQQVVRGDSAAYFCASSLHTRGDTQYFGPGTRLTVL.

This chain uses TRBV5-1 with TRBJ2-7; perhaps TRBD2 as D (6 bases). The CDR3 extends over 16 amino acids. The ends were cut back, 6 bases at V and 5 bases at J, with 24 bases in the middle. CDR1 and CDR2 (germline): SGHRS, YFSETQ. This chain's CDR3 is CASTDARLGKAHEQYF. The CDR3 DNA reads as TGCGCCAGCACGGATGCCAGACTAGGGAAGGCCCACGAGCAGTACTTC.

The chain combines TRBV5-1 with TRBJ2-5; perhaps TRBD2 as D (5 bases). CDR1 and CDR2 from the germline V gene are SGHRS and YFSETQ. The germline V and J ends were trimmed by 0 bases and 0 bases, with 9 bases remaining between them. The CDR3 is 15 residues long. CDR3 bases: TGCGCCAGCAGCTTGGCCAGCGGACACCAAGAGACCCAGTACTTC. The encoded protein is CASSLASGHQETQYF.

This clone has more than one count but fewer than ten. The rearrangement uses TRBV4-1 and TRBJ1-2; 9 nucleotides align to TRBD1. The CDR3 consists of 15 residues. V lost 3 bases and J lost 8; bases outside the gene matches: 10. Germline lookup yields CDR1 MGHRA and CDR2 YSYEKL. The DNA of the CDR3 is TGCGCCAGCAGCCAGGGACAGGGAGGGACGGGAGGCTACACCTTC. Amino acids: CASSQGQGGTGGYTF.

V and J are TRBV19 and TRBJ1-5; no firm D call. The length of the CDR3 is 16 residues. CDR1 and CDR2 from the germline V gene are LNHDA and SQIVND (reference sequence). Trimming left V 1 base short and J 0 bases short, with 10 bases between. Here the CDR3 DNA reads TGTGCCAGTAGTATAGGTTGGCGGAATAGCAATCAGCCCCAGCATTTT. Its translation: CASSIGWRNSNQPQHF.

CDR3 bases: TGTGCCAGCAGCTTAGGGGTAGCCACAGATACGCAGTATTTT. Its protein is CASSLGVATDTQYF. The gene calls are TRBV7-2 and TRBJ2-3; D remains ambiguous. The length of the CDR3 is 14 residues. Trimming took off 1 base at V and 2 bases at J, with 7 bases between the two ends. Germline lookup yields CDR1 SGHTA and CDR2 FQGNSA.

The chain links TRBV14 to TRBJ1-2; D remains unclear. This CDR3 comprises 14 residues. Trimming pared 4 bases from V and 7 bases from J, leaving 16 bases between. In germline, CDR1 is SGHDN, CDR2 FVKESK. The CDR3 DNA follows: TGTGCCAGCAGCCCCACTTCGAAATTAAGTGGCTACACCTTC. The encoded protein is CASSPTSKLSGYTF.

The CDR3: CASSFPGLAHTQYF. The CDR3, as DNA: TGTGCCAGCAGTTTCCCCGGACTAGCCCATACGCAGTATTTT. This chain joins TRBV28 and TRBJ2-3; 8 nucleotides align to TRBD2. The CDR3 is 14 residues long. CDR1 and CDR2 from the germline V gene are MDHEN and SYDVKM. V lost 3 bases and J lost 7; bases outside the gene matches: 6. The variable domain in full, completed from reference TRBV28 and TRBJ2-3, reads DVKVTQSSRYLVKRTGEKVFLECVQDMDHENMFWYRQDPGLGLRLIYFSYDVKMKEKGDIPEGYSVSREKKERFSLILESASTNQTSMYLCASSFPGLAHTQYFGPGTRLTVL.

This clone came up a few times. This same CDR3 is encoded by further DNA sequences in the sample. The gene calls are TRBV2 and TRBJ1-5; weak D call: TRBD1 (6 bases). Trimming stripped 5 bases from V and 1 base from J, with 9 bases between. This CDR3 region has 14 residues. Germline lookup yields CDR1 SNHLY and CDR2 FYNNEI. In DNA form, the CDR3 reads TGTGCCAGCAGTTTGGACAGCAGCAATCAGCCCCAGCATTTT. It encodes CASSLDSSNQPQHF.

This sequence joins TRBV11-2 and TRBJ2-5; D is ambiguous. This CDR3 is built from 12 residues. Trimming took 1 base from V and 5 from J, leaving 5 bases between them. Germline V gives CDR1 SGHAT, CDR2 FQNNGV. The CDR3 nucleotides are TGTGCCAGCAGCTTAGCCACTGAGACCCAGTACTTC. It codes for CASSLATETQYF.

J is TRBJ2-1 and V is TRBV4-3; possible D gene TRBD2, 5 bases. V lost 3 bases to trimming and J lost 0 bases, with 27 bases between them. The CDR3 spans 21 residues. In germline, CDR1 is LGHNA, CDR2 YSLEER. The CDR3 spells CASSQDDGRPRWAGSYNEQFF. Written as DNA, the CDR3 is TGCGCCAGCAGCCAGGACGATGGTCGCCCTCGGTGGGCGGGCTCCTACAATGAGCAGTTCTTC.

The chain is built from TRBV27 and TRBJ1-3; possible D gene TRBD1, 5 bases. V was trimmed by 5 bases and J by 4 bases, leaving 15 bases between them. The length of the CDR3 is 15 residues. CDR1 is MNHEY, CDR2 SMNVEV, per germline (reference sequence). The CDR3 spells CASSPFQGGGNTIYF. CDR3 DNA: TGTGCCAGCAGTCCCTTTCAGGGAGGCGGAAACACCATATATTTT.

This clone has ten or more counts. CDR3 loop: CASSPPLPGSNSPLHF. The CDR3 nucleotides are TGTGCCAGCAGTCCACCCCTTCCCGGAAGTAATTCACCCCTCCACTTT. The J gene is TRBJ1-6, the V gene TRBV28; no definite D call. Trimming shortened V by 5 bases and J by 6 bases, and 17 bases separated the two germline ends. This CDR3 has 16 amino acids. Germline values: CDR1 MDHEN, CDR2 SYDVKM.

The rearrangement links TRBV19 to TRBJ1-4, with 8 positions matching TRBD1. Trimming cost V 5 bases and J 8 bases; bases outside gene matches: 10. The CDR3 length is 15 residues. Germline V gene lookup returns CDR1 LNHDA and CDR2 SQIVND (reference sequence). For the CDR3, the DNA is TGTGCCAGTAGTGCCCGGGACAGGAGTGTGGAAAAACTGTTTTTT. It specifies CASSARDRSVEKLFF. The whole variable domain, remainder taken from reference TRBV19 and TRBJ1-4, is DGGITQSPKYLFRKEGQNVTLSCEQNLNHDAMYWYRQDPGQGLRLIYYSQIVNDFQKGDIAEGYSVSREKKESFPLTVTSAQKNPTAFYLCASSARDRSVEKLFFGSGTQLSVL.

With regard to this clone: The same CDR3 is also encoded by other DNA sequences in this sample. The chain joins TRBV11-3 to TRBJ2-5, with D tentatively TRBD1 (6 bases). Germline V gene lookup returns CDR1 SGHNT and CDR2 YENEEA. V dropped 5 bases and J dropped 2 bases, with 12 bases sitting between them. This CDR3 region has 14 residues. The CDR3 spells CASSHGQSQETQYF. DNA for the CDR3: TGTGCCAGCAGCCACGGACAGTCACAAGAGACCCAGTACTTC.

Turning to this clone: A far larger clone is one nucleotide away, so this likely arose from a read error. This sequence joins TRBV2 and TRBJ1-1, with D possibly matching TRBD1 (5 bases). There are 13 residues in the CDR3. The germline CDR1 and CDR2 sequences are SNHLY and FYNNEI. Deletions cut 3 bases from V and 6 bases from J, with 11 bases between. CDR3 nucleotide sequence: TGTGCCAGCAGTGATGAGGGGAGCTCTGAAGCTTTCTTT. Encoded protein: CASSDEGSSEAFF.

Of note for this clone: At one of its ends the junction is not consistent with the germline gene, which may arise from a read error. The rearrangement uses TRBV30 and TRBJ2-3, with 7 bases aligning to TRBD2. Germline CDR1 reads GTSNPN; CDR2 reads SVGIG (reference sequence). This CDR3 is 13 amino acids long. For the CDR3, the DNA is TGTGCCAGGAGGGGCGGGAGTGGAGATACGCAGTATTTT. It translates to CARRGGSGDTQYF.

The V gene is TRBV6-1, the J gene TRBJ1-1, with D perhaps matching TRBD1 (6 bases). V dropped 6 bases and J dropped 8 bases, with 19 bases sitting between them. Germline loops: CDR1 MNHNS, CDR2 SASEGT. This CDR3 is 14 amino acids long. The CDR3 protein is CASSPGVGIGEAFF. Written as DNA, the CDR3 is TGTGCCAGCAGCCCAGGGGTGGGCATCGGAGAAGCTTTCTTT.

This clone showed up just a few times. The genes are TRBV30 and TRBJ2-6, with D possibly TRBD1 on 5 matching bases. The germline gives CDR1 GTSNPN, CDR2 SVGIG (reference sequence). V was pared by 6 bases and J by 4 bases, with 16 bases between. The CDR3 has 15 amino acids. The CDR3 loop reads CACRTRASGANVLTF. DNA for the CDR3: TGTGCCTGTCGGACAAGGGCTTCGGGGGCCAACGTCCTGACTTTC. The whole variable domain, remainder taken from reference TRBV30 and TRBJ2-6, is SQTIHQWPATLVQPVGSPLSLECTVEGTSNPNLYWYRQAAGRGLQLLFYSVGIGQISSEVPQNLSASRPQDRQFILSSKKLLLSDSGFYLCACRTRASGANVLTFGAGSRLTVL.

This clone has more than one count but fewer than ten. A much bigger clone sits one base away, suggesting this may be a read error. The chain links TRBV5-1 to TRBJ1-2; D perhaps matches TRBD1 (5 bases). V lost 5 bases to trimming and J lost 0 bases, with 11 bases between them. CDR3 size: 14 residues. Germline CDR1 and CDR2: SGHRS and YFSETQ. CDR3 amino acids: CASSKGTSNYGYTF. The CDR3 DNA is TGCGCCAGCAGTAAAGGGACCTCTAACTATGGCTACACCTTC. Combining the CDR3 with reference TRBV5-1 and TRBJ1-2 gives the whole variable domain KAGVTQTPRYLIKTRGQQVTLSCSPISGHRSVSWYQQTPGQGLQFLFEYFSETQRNKGNFPGRFSGRQFSNSRSEMNVSTLELGDSALYLCASSKGTSNYGYTFGSGTRLTVV.

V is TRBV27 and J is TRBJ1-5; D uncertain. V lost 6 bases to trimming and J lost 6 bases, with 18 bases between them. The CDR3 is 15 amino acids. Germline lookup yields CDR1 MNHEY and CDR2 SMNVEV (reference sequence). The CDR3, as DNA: TGTGCCAGCAGCAAAGGGAGGAATGGGCCTCAGCCCCAGCATTTT. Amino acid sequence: CASSKGRNGPQPQHF.

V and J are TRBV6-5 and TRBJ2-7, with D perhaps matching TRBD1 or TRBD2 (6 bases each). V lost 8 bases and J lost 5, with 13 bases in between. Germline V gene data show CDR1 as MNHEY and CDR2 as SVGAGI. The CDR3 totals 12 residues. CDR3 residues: CASRGQTHEQYF. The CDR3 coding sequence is TGTGCCAGCCGGGGGCAGACCCACGAGCAGTACTTC.

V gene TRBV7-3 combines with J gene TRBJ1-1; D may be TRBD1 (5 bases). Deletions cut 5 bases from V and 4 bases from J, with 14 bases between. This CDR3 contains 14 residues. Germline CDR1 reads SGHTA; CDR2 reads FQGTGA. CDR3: CASSPQLGGTEAFF. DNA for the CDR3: TGTGCCAGCAGCCCCCAACTGGGGGGCACTGAAGCTTTCTTT.

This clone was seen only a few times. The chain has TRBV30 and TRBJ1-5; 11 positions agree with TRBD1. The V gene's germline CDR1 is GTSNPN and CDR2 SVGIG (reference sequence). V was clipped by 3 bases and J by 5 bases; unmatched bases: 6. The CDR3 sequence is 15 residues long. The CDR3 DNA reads TGTGCCTGGAGCTCCGGGACAGGGGGTTATCAGCCCCAGCATTTT. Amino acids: CAWSSGTGGYQPQHF.

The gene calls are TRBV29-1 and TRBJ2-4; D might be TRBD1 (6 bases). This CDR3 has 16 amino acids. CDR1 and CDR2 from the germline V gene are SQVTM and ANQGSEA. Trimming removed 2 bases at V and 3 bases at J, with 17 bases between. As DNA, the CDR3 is TGCAGCGTTGAACCCCTAGAGGGGGTCGGCAAAAACATTCAGTACTTC. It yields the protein CSVEPLEGVGKNIQYF.

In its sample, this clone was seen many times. The CDR3 DNA is TGTGCCAGCTCAGCACAAGGTGTCAGGACTTATGGCTACACCTTC. Its translation: CASSAQGVRTYGYTF. The chain has TRBV18 and TRBJ1-2; D gene uncertain. CDR3 length equals 15 residues. Germline V gene data show CDR1 as KGHSH and CDR2 as LQKENI. V lost 5 bases, J lost 5 bases, and 18 bases lay in between.

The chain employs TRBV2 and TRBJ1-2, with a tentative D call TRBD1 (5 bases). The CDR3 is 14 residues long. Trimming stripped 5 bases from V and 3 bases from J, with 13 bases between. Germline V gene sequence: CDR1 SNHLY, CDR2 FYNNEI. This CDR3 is CASSRQGPYYGYTF. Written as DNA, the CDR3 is TGTGCCAGCAGTCGGCAGGGACCGTACTATGGCTACACCTTC. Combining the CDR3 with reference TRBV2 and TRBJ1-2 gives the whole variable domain EPEVTQTPSHQVTQMGQEVILRCVPISNHLYFYWYRQILGQKVEFLVSFYNNEISEKSEIFDDQFSVERPDGSNFTLKIRSTKLEDSAMYFCASSRQGPYYGYTFGSGTRLTVV.